The table lists the clone carrying this T cell receptor (beta chain) with many counts. Germline lookup yields CDR1 LGHNA and CDR2 YSLEER. This CDR3 is 16 amino acids long. V shed 1 base, J shed 2 bases, and the junction held 4 bases outside the gene matches. Library preparation (for TCRbeta) was performed with unique molecular identifiers. TCRdb re-called the PCR reads with MiXCR, one entry per CDR3 protein. The sample records 150,000 to 250,000 distinct CDR3 sequences, 6.3% being singletons. The record originates from a study of T-cell reconstitution after alpha-beta-depleted transplantation in children.

The sequence came from a girl under three years old with combined immunodeficiency, due to receive a stem cell transplant. Sample: PBMCs, taken before TCRalphabeta/CD19-depleted stem cell transplant. The chain has TRBV4-3 and TRBJ2-3; 9 bases fit TRBD2. The CDR3 region has the DNA TGCGCCAGCAGCCAAGGAAGCGGGGGGCTCACAGATACGCAGTATTTT. It translates to CASSQGSGGLTDTQYF.